The T cell receptor beta chain described here comes from a study of regulatory T cells in long-lasting Graves disease. Whole-study findings and limits: It was in persistent disease that TRBV28, TRBJ1-2 and TRBJ2-5 were favored.

The time point is: newly diagnosed GD, antithyroid drugs for less than 3 months. RNA from PBMCs was the source of the TCR library. Libraries of TCR beta came from iRepertoire HTBI primers plus Arm-PCR of CDR3 regions. Original data processing: Identification yielded about 66 TRBV and some 15 TRBJ segments across samples. TCRdb reprocessed the multiplex PCR reads with MiXCR, giving one entry per CDR3 protein. The V and J calls come from TCRdb's annotation, not from the publication. Of about 430,000 distinct CDR3 sequences listed, approximately 16% were seen once; the top ten hold about 7.8%. The CDR3 totals 13 residues. CDR1 is MNHEY, CDR2 SMNVEV, per germline (reference sequence). The germline V and J ends were trimmed by 1 base and 2 bases, with 4 bases remaining between them. There are many counts of this clonotype. What it recognizes is unknown. Another study also made use of these data, one on T cells in Graves' hyperthyroidism and ophthalmopathy.

The sample was peripheral blood mononuclear cells (PBMCs), taken at new diagnosis, from a patient treated with antithyroid drugs. This sequence joins TRBV27 and TRBJ2-3, with D uncertain. The receptor's source is a woman between 35 and 50 years old with Graves disease. CDR3 sequence: CASSLLTTDTQYF. CDR3 sequence (DNA): TGTGCCAGCAGTTTATTAACCACAGATACGCAGTATTTT.